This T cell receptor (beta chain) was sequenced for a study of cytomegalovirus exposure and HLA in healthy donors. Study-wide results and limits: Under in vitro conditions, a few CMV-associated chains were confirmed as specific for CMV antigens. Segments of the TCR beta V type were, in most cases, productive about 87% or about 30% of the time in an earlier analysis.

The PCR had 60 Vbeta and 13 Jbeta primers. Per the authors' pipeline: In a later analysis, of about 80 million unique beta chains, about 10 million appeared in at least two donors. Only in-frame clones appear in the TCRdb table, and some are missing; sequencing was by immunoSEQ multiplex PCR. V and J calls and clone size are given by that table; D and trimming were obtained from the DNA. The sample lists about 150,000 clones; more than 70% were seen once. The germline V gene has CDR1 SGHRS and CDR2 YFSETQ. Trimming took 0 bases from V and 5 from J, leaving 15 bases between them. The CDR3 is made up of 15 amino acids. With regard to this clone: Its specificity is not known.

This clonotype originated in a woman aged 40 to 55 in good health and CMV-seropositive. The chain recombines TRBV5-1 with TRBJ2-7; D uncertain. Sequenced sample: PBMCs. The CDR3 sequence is CASSLGSLPNHEQYF. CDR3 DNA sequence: TGCGCCAGCAGCTTGGGGTCCCTACCGAACCACGAGCAGTACTTC.